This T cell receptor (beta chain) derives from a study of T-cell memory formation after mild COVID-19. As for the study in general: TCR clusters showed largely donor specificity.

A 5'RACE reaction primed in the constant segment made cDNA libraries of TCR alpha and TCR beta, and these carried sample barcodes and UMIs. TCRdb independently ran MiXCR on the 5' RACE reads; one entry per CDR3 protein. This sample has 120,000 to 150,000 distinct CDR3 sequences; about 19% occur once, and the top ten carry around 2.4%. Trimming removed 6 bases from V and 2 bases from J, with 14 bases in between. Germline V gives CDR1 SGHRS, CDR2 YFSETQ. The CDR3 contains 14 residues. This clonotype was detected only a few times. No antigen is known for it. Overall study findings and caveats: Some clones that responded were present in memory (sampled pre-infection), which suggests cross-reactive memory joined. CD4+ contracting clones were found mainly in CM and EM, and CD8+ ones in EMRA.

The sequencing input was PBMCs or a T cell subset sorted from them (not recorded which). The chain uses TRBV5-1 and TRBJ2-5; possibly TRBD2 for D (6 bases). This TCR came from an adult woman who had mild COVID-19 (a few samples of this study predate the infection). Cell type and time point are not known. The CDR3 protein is CASNEGGPQETQYF. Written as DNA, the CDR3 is TGCGCCAGCAATGAGGGAGGCCCACAAGAGACCCAGTACTTC.